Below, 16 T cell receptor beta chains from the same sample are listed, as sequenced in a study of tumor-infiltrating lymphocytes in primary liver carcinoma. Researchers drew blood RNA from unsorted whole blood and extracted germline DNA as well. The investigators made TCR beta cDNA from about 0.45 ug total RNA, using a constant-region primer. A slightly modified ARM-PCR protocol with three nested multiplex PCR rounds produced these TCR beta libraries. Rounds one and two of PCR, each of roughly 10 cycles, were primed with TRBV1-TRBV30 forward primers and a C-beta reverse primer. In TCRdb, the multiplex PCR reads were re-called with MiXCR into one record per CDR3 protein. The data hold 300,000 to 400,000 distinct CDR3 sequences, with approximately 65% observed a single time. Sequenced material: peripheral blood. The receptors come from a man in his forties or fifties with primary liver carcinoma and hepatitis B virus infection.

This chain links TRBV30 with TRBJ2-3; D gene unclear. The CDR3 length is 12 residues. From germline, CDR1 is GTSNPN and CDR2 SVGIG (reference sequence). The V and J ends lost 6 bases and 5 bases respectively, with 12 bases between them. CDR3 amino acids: CACSYFEDTQYF. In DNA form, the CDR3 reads TGTGCCTGTAGCTACTTCGAAGATACGCAGTATTTT.

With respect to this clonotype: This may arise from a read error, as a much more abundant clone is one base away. CDR3 nucleotides: TGTGTCAGCAGCTACCCTCCTGGGGGGGAGACCCAGTACTTC. It translates to CVSSYPPGGETQYF. The chain is built from TRBV12-3 or TRBV12-4 and TRBJ2-5, with D maybe TRBD2 (6 bases). CDR3 size: 14 residues.

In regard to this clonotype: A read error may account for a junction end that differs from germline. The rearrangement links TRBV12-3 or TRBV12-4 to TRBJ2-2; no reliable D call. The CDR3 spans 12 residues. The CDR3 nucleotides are TGTGGCAGCAGTCTTTTCACCGGGGAGCTGTTTTTT. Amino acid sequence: CGSSLFTGELFF.

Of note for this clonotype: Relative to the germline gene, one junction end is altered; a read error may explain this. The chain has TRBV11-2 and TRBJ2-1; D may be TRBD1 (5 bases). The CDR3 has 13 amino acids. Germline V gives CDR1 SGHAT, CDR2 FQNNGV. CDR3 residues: CAGSPVGRNEHFF. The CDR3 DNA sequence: TGTGCCGGCAGCCCTGTGGGGCGAAATGAGCACTTCTTC.

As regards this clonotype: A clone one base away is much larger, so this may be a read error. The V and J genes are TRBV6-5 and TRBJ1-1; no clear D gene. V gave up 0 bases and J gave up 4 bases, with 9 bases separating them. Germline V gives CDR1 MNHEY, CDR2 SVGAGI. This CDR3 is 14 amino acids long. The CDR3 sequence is CASSYSIHGTEAFF. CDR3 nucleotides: TGTGCCAGCAGTTACTCGATCCATGGCACTGAAGCTTTCTTT.

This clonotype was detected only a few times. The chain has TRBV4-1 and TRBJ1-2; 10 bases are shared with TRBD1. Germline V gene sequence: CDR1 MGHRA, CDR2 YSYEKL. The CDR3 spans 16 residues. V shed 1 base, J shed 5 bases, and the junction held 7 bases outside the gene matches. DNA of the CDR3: TGCGCCAGCAGCCAAGGACCCGGGACAGGGGTTTATGGCTACACCTTC. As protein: CASSQGPGTGVYGYTF.

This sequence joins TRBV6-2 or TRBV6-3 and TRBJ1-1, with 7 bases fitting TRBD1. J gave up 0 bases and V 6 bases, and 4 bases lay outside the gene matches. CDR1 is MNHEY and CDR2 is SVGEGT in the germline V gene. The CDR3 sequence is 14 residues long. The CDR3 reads CASRPGQMNTEAFF. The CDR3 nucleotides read TGTGCCAGCAGACCGGGACAGATGAACACTGAAGCTTTCTTT.

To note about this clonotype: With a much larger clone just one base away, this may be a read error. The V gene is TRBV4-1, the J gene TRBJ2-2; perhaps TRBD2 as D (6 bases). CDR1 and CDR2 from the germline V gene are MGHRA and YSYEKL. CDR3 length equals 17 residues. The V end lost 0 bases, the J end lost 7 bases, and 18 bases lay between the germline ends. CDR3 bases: TGCGCCAGCAGCCAAGAGGCAACCGGCGGGATAGGCGGGGAGCTGTTTTTT. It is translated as CASSQEATGGIGGELFF.

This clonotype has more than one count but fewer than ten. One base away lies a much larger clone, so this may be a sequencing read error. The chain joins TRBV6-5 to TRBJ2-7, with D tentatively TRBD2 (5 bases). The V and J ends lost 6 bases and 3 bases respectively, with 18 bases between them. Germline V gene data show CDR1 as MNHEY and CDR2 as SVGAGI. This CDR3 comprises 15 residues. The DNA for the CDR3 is TGTGCCAGCAGACTGAGCGGAGTTACCGACTACGAGCAGTACTTC. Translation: CASRLSGVTDYEQYF.

DNA for the CDR3: TGTGCCAGCACTTCCCCAGACATGGGTCAAAACACTGAAGCTTTCTTT. This sequence encodes CASTSPDMGQNTEAFF. The chain uses TRBV6-6 and TRBJ1-1; D gene ambiguous. CDR3 size: 16 residues. CDR1 and CDR2 (germline): MNHNY, SVGAGI (reference sequence). V gave up 7 bases and J gave up 2 bases, with 20 bases separating them.

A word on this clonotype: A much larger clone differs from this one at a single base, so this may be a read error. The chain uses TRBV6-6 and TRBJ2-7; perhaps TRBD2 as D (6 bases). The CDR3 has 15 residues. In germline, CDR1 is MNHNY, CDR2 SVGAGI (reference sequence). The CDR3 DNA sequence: TGTGCCAACAGTTGGAGGGACGGATTAGTCGACGAGCAGTACTTC. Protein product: CANSWRDGLVDEQYF.

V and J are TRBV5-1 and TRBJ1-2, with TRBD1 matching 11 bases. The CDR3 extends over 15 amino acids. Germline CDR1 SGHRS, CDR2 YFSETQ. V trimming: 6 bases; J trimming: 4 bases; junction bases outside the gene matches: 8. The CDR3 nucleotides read TGCGCCAGCAACTACCGGACAGGGGGCGGCTATGGCTACACCTTC. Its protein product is CASNYRTGGGYGYTF.

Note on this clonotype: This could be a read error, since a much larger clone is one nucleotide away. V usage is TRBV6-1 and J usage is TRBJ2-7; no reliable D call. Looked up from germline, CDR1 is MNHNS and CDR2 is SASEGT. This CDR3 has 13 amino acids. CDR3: CASIKRYSYEHYF. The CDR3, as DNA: TGTGCCAGCATAAAGCGCTACTCCTACGAGCACTACTTC.

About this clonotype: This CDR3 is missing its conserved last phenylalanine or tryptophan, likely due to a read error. The CDR3 is CANSPMWTSGGEQYL. CDR3 DNA: TGTGCCAACAGCCCGATGTGGACTAGCGGGGGCGAGCAGTACCTC. V usage is TRBV11-2 and J usage is TRBJ2-7, with 13 bases identical to TRBD2. The V gene's germline CDR1 is SGHAT and CDR2 FQNNGV. CDR3 size: 15 residues.

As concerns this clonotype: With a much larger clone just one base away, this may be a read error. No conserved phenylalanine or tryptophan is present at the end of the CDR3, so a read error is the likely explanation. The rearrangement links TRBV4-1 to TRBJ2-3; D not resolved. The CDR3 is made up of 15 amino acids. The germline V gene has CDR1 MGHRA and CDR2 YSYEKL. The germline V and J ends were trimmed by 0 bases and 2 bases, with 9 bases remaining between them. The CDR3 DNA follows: TGCGCCAGCAGCCAAGATGGTCAGTTCACAGATACGCAGTATTTA. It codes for CASSQDGQFTDTQYL.

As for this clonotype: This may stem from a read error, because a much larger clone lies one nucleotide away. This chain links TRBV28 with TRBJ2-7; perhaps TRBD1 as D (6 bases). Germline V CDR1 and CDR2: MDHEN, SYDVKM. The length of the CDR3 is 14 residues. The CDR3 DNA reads TGTGCCAGCAGTTCTACAGGGAAGGGTGGCGAGCATTACTTC. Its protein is CASSSTGKGGEHYF.